Only a few counts were recorded for the clone carrying this TCR beta chain. Antigen unknown. The record originates from a study of T cells in Graves' hyperthyroidism and ophthalmopathy. Background on the study: At the time of initial diagnosis and before any treatment, peripheral blood was collected.

Regions amplified from RNA transcripts were the TCR beta CDR3 regions. First-round RT-PCR targeting the TCR CDR3 was performed with the HTBI primer set. Via MiXCR, TCRdb re-called the multiplex PCR reads, giving one row per CDR3 protein. The data show approximately 300,000 distinct CDR3 sequences, 16% seen once. This CDR3 region has 13 residues. In germline, CDR1 is MNHNS, CDR2 SASEGT. V dropped 5 bases and J dropped 5 bases, with 11 bases sitting between them. Broader study findings: Blood held most thyroid clonotypes expanded above 0.001 frequency.

Patients aged 18 to 65 with hyperthyroidism were newly diagnosed, with duration under 2 months. Input material: blood. The chain links TRBV6-1 to TRBJ2-3, with D unclear. The sequence was obtained from a man aged 30 to 39 with Graves' hyperthyroidism. CDR3 loop: CASSYASGDTQYF. CDR3 DNA sequence: TGTGCCAGCAGTTACGCTTCGGGAGATACGCAGTATTTT.